This T cell receptor beta chain was sequenced for a study of radiation and T cells in renal cell carcinoma. Study-wide background: Nephrectomy followed 15 Gy stereotactic body radiation by 4 weeks.

The study, taken as a whole, reports: Top tumor clonotypes rose in blood 2 weeks post-radiation, then contracted.

Assay used: immunoSEQ multiplex PCR; TCRdb lists only in-frame clones, some missing. There are some 76,000 clones in the sample; over 80% occur only once, and almost 6% lies in the top ten. For this clone: Its antigen is undetermined.

Time point reported: blood 2 weeks post-SBRT. Treatment defined: 15 Gy SBRT to primary tumor, nephrectomy 4 weeks later. After SBRT, blood was collected at 2 and 4 weeks, plus baseline. The patient's renal cell carcinoma had clear cell pathology. This TCR was recovered from a man aged 55 to 69 with renal cell carcinoma. The sequenced sample was blood, obtained from a patient whose treatment included radiotherapy and nephrectomy.

The CDR3 loop reads CASSLQGALSNQPQHF. CDR3 bases: TGTGCCAGCAGTTTACAGGGGGCGTTGAGCAATCAGCCCCAGCATTTT. The rearrangement uses TRBV28 and TRBJ1-5; TRBD1 matches 8 bases. CDR1 and CDR2 (germline): MDHEN, SYDVKM. CDR3 length: 16 residues. With V trimmed by 2 bases and J by 1 base, 4 bases remained unmatched.